The 27 T cell receptor beta chains listed next were all sequenced from one sample in a study of T cell repertoires in cytomegalovirus infection. TCRdb fed the reads into MiXCR, producing one record per CDR3 protein. The sample comprises about 740,000 distinct CDR3 sequences, 35% of which are singletons, and roughly 2.9% rests with the top ten. The sequenced material came from PBMCs. The receptors were gathered from a human donor in good health (CMV status not recorded). Some clones in this sample may be carry-over from other donors' samples.

This clonotype has just a few counts. The V and J genes are TRBV7-6 and TRBJ1-5, with D possibly TRBD1 on 6 matching bases. Trimming stripped 1 base from V and 5 bases from J, with 15 bases between. Germline V gives CDR1 SGHVS, CDR2 FNYEAQ. The CDR3 spans 16 residues. DNA for the CDR3: TGTGCCAGCAGCTTAGGGCCGGGGGCGGATGATCAGCCCCAGCATTTT. This sequence encodes CASSLGPGADDQPQHF.

The chain recombines TRBV4-3 with TRBJ1-4; unclear D gene. Trimming removed 0 bases at V and 9 bases at J, with 11 bases between. This CDR3 has 14 amino acids. Germline CDR1 reads LGHNA; CDR2 reads YSLEER. The CDR3 spells CASSQEMRAQKLFF. The CDR3 DNA sequence: TGCGCCAGCAGCCAAGAGATGAGGGCTCAAAAACTGTTTTTT.

The chain carries TRBV4-1 and TRBJ2-3; D remains unclear. The CDR3 sequence is 15 residues long. Between the trimmed V and J ends, which lost 6 bases and 4 bases, there was a span of 17 bases. Germline lookup yields CDR1 MGHRA and CDR2 YSYEKL. DNA of the CDR3: TGCGCCAGCAGACAAAAGGGATGGGGTGCAGATACGCAGTATTTT. Residues: CASRQKGWGADTQYF.

In its sample, this clonotype was seen many times. The chain has TRBV7-2 and TRBJ1-1; D is possibly TRBD1 (6 bases). V was pared by 5 bases and J by 6 bases, with 25 bases between. The CDR3 covers 17 residues. Germline lookup yields CDR1 SGHTA and CDR2 FQGNSA. CDR3 sequence reads: CASSHEKGNRVGAEAFF. CDR3 DNA: TGTGCCAGCAGCCATGAAAAAGGAAACAGGGTTGGCGCTGAAGCTTTCTTT.

This clonotype was found many times. V and J are TRBV7-9 and TRBJ2-7, with 12 bases aligning to TRBD1. From germline, CDR1 is SEHNR and CDR2 FQNEAQ (reference sequence). CDR3 size: 15 residues. Germline trimming cut 5 bases from V and 3 bases from J; bases unmatched to any gene: 5. CDR3 bases: TGTGCCAGCAGCACCGGGACAGGGGGCCTCTACGAGCAGTACTTC. Protein: CASSTGTGGLYEQYF.

The chain has TRBV20-1 and TRBJ2-5, with 8 bases identical to TRBD2. CDR1 is DFQATT and CDR2 is SNEGSKA in the germline V gene (reference sequence). CDR3 size: 14 residues. As DNA, the CDR3 is TGCAGCGCCGGGGGGGGGCTAGGGCAAGAGACCCAGTACTTC. Translated: CSAGGGLGQETQYF.

This clonotype was seen more than once but under ten times. This chain connects TRBV12-5 to TRBJ1-2, with D tentatively TRBD1 (6 bases). CDR3 size: 14 residues. Between the trimmed V and J ends, which lost 5 bases and 4 bases, there was a span of 14 bases. Per the germline V gene, CDR1 is LGHNT and CDR2 is FRNRAP. The CDR3 region is CASGPQWDTYGYTF. The DNA of the CDR3 is TGTGCTAGTGGTCCTCAATGGGACACCTATGGCTACACCTTC.

The chain carries TRBV28 and TRBJ2-5; D is uncertain. Trimming took 6 bases from V and 3 from J, leaving 14 bases between them. CDR1 and CDR2 from the germline V gene are MDHEN and SYDVKM. The CDR3 contains 14 residues. The CDR3 DNA is TGTGCCAGCAGCCTGGACGCCGCTGAAGAGACCCAGTACTTC. It is translated as CASSLDAAEETQYF.

This clonotype was counted a few times. The J gene is TRBJ2-1, the V gene TRBV12-3 or TRBV12-4; TRBD2 matches at 8 bases. The trim removed 6 bases at V and 8 bases at J, leaving 12 bases unmatched. There are 15 residues in the CDR3. The chain's CDR3 is CASRTQAGDAYEQFF. DNA of the CDR3: TGTGCCAGCAGAACCCAAGCGGGAGATGCCTATGAGCAGTTCTTC.

This clonotype has only a few counts. The rearrangement uses TRBV28 and TRBJ2-7; TRBD1 agrees at 8 bases. This CDR3 has 17 amino acids. J gave up 7 bases and V 5 bases, and 19 bases lay outside the gene matches. Germline V gene lookup returns CDR1 MDHEN and CDR2 SYDVKM. Here the CDR3 reads CASSAFMTGEKPWEQYF. DNA of the CDR3: TGTGCCAGCAGTGCCTTTATGACAGGGGAAAAGCCTTGGGAGCAGTACTTC. The full variable domain, its missing parts supplied by reference TRBV28 and TRBJ2-7, is DVKVTQSSRYLVKRTGEKVFLECVQDMDHENMFWYRQDPGLGLRLIYFSYDVKMKEKGDIPEGYSVSREKKERFSLILESASTNQTSMYLCASSAFMTGEKPWEQYFGPGTRLTVT.

This clonotype was found a few times. V gene TRBV2 combines with J gene TRBJ2-2; 9 bases fit TRBD1. The V segment lost 11 bases and the J segment 4 bases; nucleotides outside the gene matches: 8. Germline CDR1 reads SNHLY; CDR2 reads FYNNEI. The CDR3 is made up of 14 amino acids. This CDR3 reads CAARTGATTGELFF. The CDR3 DNA reads as TGTGCCGCACGGACAGGGGCTACCACCGGGGAGCTGTTTTTT.

This clonotype was seen a few times. V usage is TRBV4-1 and J usage is TRBJ1-4; D call uncertain. This CDR3 has 16 residues. CDR1 MGHRA and CDR2 YSYEKL come from the germline V gene. V lost 0 bases and J lost 0, with 8 bases in between. Written as DNA, the CDR3 is TGCGCCAGCAGCCAAGATGAGGCAGCAACTAATGAAAAACTGTTTTTT. Its protein product is CASSQDEAATNEKLFF.

This rearrangement joins TRBV28 to TRBJ1-2; D might be TRBD1 (6 bases). The CDR3 consists of 13 residues. From germline, CDR1 is MDHEN and CDR2 SYDVKM. V was shortened by 6 bases and J by 5 bases, with 13 bases between the two germline ends. CDR3 in amino acids: CASRHGRGYGYTF. DNA for the CDR3: TGTGCCAGCAGGCATGGCAGGGGTTATGGCTACACCTTC.

The CDR3 sequence is CASSFIEPNSPLHF. The DNA of the CDR3 is TGTGCCAGCAGCTTCATTGAGCCTAATTCACCCCTCCACTTT. This chain connects TRBV11-2 to TRBJ1-6, with unresolved D. Trimming removed 3 bases from V and 6 bases from J, with 9 bases in between. The CDR3 sequence is 14 residues long. Per germline, CDR1 SGHAT and CDR2 FQNNGV.

This clonotype was counted between two and nine times. This chain joins TRBV19 and TRBJ1-5; possibly TRBD1 for D (6 bases). This CDR3 spans 15 amino acids. The V end lost 1 base, the J end lost 5 bases, and 12 bases lay between the germline ends. Germline V lookup: CDR1 LNHDA, CDR2 SQIVND (reference sequence). Here the CDR3 DNA reads TGTGCCAGTAGTATAGTCGGGGGGGCCCATCAGCCCCAGCATTTT. This encodes CASSIVGGAHQPQHF. The whole variable domain, remainder taken from reference TRBV19 and TRBJ1-5, is DGGITQSPKYLFRKEGQNVTLSCEQNLNHDAMYWYRQDPGQGLRLIYYSQIVNDFQKGDIAEGYSVSREKKESFPLTVTSAQKNPTAFYLCASSIVGGAHQPQHFGDGTRLSIL.

The sample holds a few counts of this clonotype. This sequence joins TRBV11-2 and TRBJ2-3; D gene unclear. From germline, CDR1 is SGHAT and CDR2 FQNNGV. The CDR3 has 15 residues. The V gene lost 0 bases and the J gene lost 2 bases, with 9 bases spanning the gap. The CDR3, as DNA: TGTGCCAGCAGCTTAGATGTCACAGCCACAGATACGCAGTATTTT. Its protein product is CASSLDVTATDTQYF.

On this clonotype itself: One junction end does not reproduce the germline sequence, and a read error may be involved. Here the CDR3 DNA reads TGTGCCATTAGTAATCGAGGGGGCCGTACAGATACGCAGTATTTT. This translates into CAISNRGGRTDTQYF. This chain connects TRBV19 to TRBJ2-3; 7 bases align to TRBD1. Per germline, CDR1 LNHDA and CDR2 SQIVND (reference sequence). The CDR3 covers 15 residues.

This clonotype was seen repeatedly, ten times or more. V gene TRBV7-2 combines with J gene TRBJ2-7, with a possible D match to TRBD2 (5 bases). V was trimmed by 2 bases and J by 2 bases, leaving 22 bases between them. This CDR3 comprises 18 residues. Germline-derived CDR1 and CDR2 are SGHTA and FQGNSA. The CDR3 here is CASSLRNPPGLTAYEQYF. The CDR3 DNA follows: TGTGCCAGCAGCTTAAGGAACCCTCCAGGACTTACCGCCTACGAGCAGTACTTC.

The chain is built from TRBV24-1 and TRBJ2-2; D call uncertain. This CDR3 comprises 15 residues. Germline CDR1 is KGHDR and CDR2 is SFDVKD. V gave up 5 bases and J gave up 0 bases, with 9 bases separating them. CDR3 nucleotides: TGTGCCACCAGTGCCAGCTGGGCGAACACCGGGGAGCTGTTTTTT. This sequence encodes CATSASWANTGELFF.

This clonotype occurred a few times. The chain recombines TRBV4-2 with TRBJ1-1; D not certain. The ends were cut back, 0 bases at V and 9 bases at J, with 8 bases in the middle. The CDR3 contains 12 residues. Looked up from germline, CDR1 is LGHNA and CDR2 is YNFKEQ. In nucleotides, the CDR3 is TGTGCCAGCAGCCAAGAAGGGATCCAAGCTTTCTTT. Amino acids: CASSQEGIQAFF.

The chain carries TRBV6-6 and TRBJ2-1; 10 bases are a match to TRBD1. Germline CDR1 reads MNHNY; CDR2 reads SVGAGI (reference sequence). This CDR3 is built from 16 residues. Losses at the gene ends were 7 bases for V and 7 bases for J; bases not matched to a gene: 13. The CDR3 DNA sequence: TGTGCCAGCAACGCTGGGGACAGGGGCGCGGTGAATGAGCAGTTCTTC. Its translation is CASNAGDRGAVNEQFF.

This clonotype was detected only a few times. V is TRBV19 and J is TRBJ2-3; D is undetermined. The germline V gene has CDR1 LNHDA and CDR2 SQIVND (reference sequence). Between the trimmed V and J ends, which lost 4 bases and 5 bases, there was a span of 10 bases. The CDR3 has 13 amino acids. CDR3 sequence: CASSTVSVDTQYF. CDR3 nucleotides: TGTGCCAGTAGTACGGTATCGGTAGATACGCAGTATTTT.

The V and J genes are TRBV9 and TRBJ1-3; D not resolved. The V gene's germline CDR1 is SGDLS and CDR2 YYNGEE. Trimming removed 0 bases at V and 4 bases at J, with 11 bases between. There are 15 residues in the CDR3. CDR3 nucleotide sequence: TGTGCCAGCAGCGTAGTGGGAGGGCAAGGAAACACCATATATTTT. As protein: CASSVVGGQGNTIYF.

This chain uses TRBV14 with TRBJ1-1; 7 nucleotides line up with TRBD1. Germline-derived CDR1 and CDR2 are SGHDN and FVKESK. This CDR3 spans 12 amino acids. Trimming cost V 4 bases and J 10 bases; bases outside gene matches: 6. DNA for the CDR3: TGTGCCAGCAGCCTCGGATCAGGGGGAGCTTTCTTT. Its protein is CASSLGSGGAFF.

As concerns this clonotype: This may come from a read error, since a much larger clone is one base off. CDR3 sequence: CASSSQGPSYEQCF. CDR3 DNA sequence: TGTGCCAGCAGCAGCCAGGGGCCCTCCTACGAGCAGTGCTTC. This rearrangement joins TRBV7-2 to TRBJ2-7; TRBD1 is a possible D gene (6 bases). The CDR3 length is 14 residues. Germline V gives CDR1 SGHTA, CDR2 FQGNSA.

A few counts support this clonotype. The chain is built from TRBV7-6 and TRBJ2-1; 10 positions match TRBD1. The CDR3 is 15 amino acids. Unmatched junction bases numbered 9, after V lost 4 bases and J lost 9 bases. Germline-derived CDR1 and CDR2 are SGHVS and FNYEAQ. This CDR3 is CASSSVGTGAFEQFF. In DNA form, the CDR3 reads TGTGCCAGCAGCTCTGTCGGGACAGGGGCATTTGAGCAGTTCTTC.

This chain connects TRBV29-1 to TRBJ2-7, with D hard to call. The CDR3 covers 13 residues. V was trimmed by 2 bases and J by 0 bases, leaving 8 bases between them. Germline lookup yields CDR1 SQVTM and CDR2 ANQGSEA. The CDR3 DNA reads as TGCAGCGTTGAAATCGGTATCTCCTACGAGCAGTACTTC. As protein: CSVEIGISYEQYF.